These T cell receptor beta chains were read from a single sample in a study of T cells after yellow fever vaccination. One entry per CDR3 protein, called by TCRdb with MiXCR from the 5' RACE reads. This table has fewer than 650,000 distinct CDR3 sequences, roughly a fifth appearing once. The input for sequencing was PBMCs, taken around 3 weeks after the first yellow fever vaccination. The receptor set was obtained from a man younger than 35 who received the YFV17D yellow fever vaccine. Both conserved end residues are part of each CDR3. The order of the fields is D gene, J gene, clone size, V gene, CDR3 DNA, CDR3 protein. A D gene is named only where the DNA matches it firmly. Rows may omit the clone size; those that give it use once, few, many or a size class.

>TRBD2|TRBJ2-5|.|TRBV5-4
TGTGCCAGCAGCCCGGGGGGTACCAACCCGATGTCCCAGTACTTC
CASSPGGTNPMSQYF
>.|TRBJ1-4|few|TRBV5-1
TGCGCCAGCAGCCCGGAGATGACTAATGAAAAACTGTTTTTT
CASSPEMTNEKLFF
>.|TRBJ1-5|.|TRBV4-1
TGCGCCAGCAGCCCCACCCCCCCAGGGACCAATCAGCCCCAGCATTTT
CASSPTPPGTNQPQHF
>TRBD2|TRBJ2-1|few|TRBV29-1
TGCAGCGTTGACCCCCGGACTAGCGGGGGATCTGAGCAGTTCTTC
CSVDPRTSGGSEQFF
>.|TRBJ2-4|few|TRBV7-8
TGTGCCAGCCTTTCGTGGGGGGCCAACATTCAGTACTTC
CASLSWGANIQYF
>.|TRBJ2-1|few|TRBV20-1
TGCAGTGCTAGCAGACTCCGGGATGAGCAGTTCTTC
CSASRLRDEQFF
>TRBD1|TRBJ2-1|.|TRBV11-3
TGTGCCAGCAGCTCCAGGACAGGGGGGGGATACAATGAGCAGTTCTTC
CASSSRTGGGYNEQFF
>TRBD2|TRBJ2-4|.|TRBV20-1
TGCAGTGCTACCCATCGGACTAGCGGGGGAAACATTCAGTACTTC
CSATHRTSGGNIQYF
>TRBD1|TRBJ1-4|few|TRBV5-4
TGTGCCAGCAGCCCCGGGACAGGGCTGACTAATGAAAAACTGTTTTTT
CASSPGTGLTNEKLFF
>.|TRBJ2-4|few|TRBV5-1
TGCGCCAGCAGCTTGGGTTTACGGGCAGAGCTAGCCAAAAACATTCAGTACTTC
CASSLGLRAELAKNIQYF
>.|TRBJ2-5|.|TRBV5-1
TGCGCCAGCAGCTTGGCCTGGGGGGAGAGACAAGAGACCCAGTACTTC
CASSLAWGERQETQYF
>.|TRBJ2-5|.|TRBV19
TGTGCCAGTAGTGAGCAGGGGCGAGAGACCCAGTACTTC
CASSEQGRETQYF
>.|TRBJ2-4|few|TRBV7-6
TGTGCCAGCAGCCCCAACGACAGGGCCAAAAACATTCAGTACTTC
CASSPNDRAKNIQYF
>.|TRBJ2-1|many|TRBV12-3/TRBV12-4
TGTGCCAGCAGTTTTCAGGGTCCCAATGAGCAGTTCTTC
CASSFQGPNEQFF
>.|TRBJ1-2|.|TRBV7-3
TGTGCCAGCAGCCCCGGACGATTCTATGGCTACACCTTC
CASSPGRFYGYTF
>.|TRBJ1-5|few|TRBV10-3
TGTGCCATCAGTGACCCATTGGGAGATCAGCCCCAGCATTTT
CAISDPLGDQPQHF
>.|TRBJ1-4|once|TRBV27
TGTGCCAGCAGTTCATCGTGGGATCCTAATGAAAAACTGTTTTTT
CASSSSWDPNEKLFF
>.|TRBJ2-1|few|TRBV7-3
TGTGCCAGCAGCTTAGTGGGACGGGGATACAATGAGCAGTTCTTC
CASSLVGRGYNEQFF
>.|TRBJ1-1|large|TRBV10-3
TGTGCCATCAGTGAGTCACGGAGGTTCACTGAAGCTTTCTTT
CAISESRRFTEAFF
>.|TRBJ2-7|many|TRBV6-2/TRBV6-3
TGTGCCAGCAGTCGGGACAACTACGAGCAGTACTTC
CASSRDNYEQYF
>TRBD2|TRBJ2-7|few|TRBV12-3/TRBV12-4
TGTGCCAGCAGCCTGAGCGGGGGGTACTCCTACGAGCAGTACTTC
CASSLSGGYSYEQYF
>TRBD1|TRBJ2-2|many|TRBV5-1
TGCGCCAGCAGCTTGGCGGGACAGGGAAACGGGGAGCTGTTTTTT
CASSLAGQGNGELFF
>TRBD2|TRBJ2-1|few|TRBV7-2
TGTGCCAGCAGCTCCGGAGGGTGGCGGGGAGGGGTAATTGAGCAGTTCTTC
CASSSGGWRGGVIEQFF
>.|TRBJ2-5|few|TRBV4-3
TGCGCCAGCAGCCAAGATACAGCAGGGAGGCAAGAGACCCAGTACTTC
CASSQDTAGRQETQYF
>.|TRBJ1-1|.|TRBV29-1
TGCAGCGTTGCTGTCGGGAAGACTGAAGCTTTCTTT
CSVAVGKTEAFF
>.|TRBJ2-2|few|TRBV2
TGTGCCAGCAGGCAAGGGGGCACCGGGGAGCTGTTTTTT
CASRQGGTGELFF
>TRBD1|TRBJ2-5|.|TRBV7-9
TGTGCCAGCAGCTTCACAGGGGAAGAGACCCAGTACTTC
CASSFTGEETQYF
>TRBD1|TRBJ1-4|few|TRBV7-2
TGTGCCAGCGGCCCCTCAGGGGGCCTCTCCACCGAAAAACTGTTTTTT
CASGPSGGLSTEKLFF
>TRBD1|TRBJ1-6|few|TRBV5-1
TGCGCCAGCAGGTTCGGACAGGAGTATTCACCCCTCCACTTT
CASRFGQEYSPLHF
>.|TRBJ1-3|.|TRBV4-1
TGCGCCAGCAGCCAAGTAACCGGGAGCTCTGGAAACACCATATATTTT
CASSQVTGSSGNTIYF
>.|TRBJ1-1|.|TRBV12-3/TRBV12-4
TGTGCCAGCAGTTTATGGACCTTGACAGGGAACACTGAAGCTTTCTTT
CASSLWTLTGNTEAFF
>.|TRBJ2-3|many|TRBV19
TGCGCCAGCAGCATTCGGGGGAGCACAGATACGCAGTATTTT
CASSIRGSTDTQYF
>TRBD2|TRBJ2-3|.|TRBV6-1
TGTGCCAGCAGTGAACGGCTAGCGGGGATAGATACGCAGTATTTT
CASSERLAGIDTQYF
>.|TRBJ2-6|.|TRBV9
TGTGCCAGCAGCACCGGGCTATACTCTGGGGCCAACGTCCTGACTTTC
CASSTGLYSGANVLTF
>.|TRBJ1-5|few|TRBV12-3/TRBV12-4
TGTGCCAGCAGTTTAGCAATTAGGAGCAATCAGCCCCAGCATTTT
CASSLAIRSNQPQHF
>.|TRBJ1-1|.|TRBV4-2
TGTGCCAGCAGCCAAGATGGCGCGGGCATGAACACTGAAGCTTTCTTT
CASSQDGAGMNTEAFF
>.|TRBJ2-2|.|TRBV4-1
TGCGCCAGCAGCCAAGTACGGCTCACCACCGGGGAGCTGTTTTTT
CASSQVRLTTGELFF
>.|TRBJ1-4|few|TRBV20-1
TGCAGTGCTAGGATATCGACGAAACTGTTTTTT
CSARISTKLFF
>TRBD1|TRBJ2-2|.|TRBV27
TGTGCCAGCGGAACGGACAGGGCGAACACCGGGGAGCTGTTTTTT
CASGTDRANTGELFF
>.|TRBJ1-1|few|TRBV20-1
TGCAGTGTATATACCTTGAACACTGAAGCTTTCTTT
CSVYTLNTEAFF
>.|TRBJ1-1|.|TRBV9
TGTGCCAGCAGCGTTGGGGTACTAGTGAACACTGAAGCTTTCTTT
CASSVGVLVNTEAFF
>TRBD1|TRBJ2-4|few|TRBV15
TGTGCCACCAGCAGAGCCCGGTGGCAGGGGGAAAACATTCAGTACTTC
CATSRARWQGENIQYF
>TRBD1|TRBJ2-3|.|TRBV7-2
TGTGCCAGCAGCTTAGTGGGACAGGGGGTATCCCGACATACGCAGTATTTT
CASSLVGQGVSRHTQYF
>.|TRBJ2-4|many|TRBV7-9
TGTGCCAGCAGCTCCTACGGACTAGCCAAAAACATTCAGTACTTC
CASSSYGLAKNIQYF
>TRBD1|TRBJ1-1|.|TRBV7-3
TGTGCCAGCAGCCCTGACAGGGGCAAAGCTTTCTTT
CASSPDRGKAFF
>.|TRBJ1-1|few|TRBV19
TGTGCCAGTAGTATACTCACTGAAGCTTTCTTT
CASSILTEAFF
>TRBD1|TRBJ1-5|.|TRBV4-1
TGCGCCAGCAGCCGATATACGGGGACAGGTGGGGTTCAGCCCCAGCATTTT
CASSRYTGTGGVQPQHF
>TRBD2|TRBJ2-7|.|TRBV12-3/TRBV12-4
TGTGCCAGCAGTGCGACTAGCGGATACTACGAGCAGTACTTC
CASSATSGYYEQYF